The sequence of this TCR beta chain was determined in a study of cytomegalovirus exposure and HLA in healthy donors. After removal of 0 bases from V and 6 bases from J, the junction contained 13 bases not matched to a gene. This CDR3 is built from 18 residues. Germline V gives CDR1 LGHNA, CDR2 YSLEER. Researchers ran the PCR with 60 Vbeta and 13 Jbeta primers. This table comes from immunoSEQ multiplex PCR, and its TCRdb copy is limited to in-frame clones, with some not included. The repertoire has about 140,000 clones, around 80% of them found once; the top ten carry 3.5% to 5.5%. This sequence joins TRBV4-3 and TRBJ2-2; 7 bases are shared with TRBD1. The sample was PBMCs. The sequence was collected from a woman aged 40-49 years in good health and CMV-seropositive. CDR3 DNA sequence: TGCGCCAGCAGCCAAGAAAGAGTTCGGACAGGCGCCGCCGGGGAGCTGTTTTTT. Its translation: CASSQERVRTGAAGELFF.